The 26 T cell receptor beta chains below come from one sample, sequenced in a study of blood T cell repertoires in COVID-19. Produced via immunoSEQ multiplex PCR; TCRdb's table is partial and in-frame only. This table holds about 110,000 clones, more than 65% found once. Sequencing was performed on peripheral blood. The origin of the receptors is a woman older than 75 with active or convalescent COVID-19.

For the CDR3, the DNA is TGTGCCAGCGGGGGGTATGGCTACACCTTC. This codes for CASGGYGYTF. The chain has TRBV28 and TRBJ1-2; D is perhaps TRBD1 (5 bases). Trimming removed 8 bases from V and 5 bases from J, with 6 bases in between. There are 10 residues in the CDR3. Per germline, CDR1 MDHEN and CDR2 SYDVKM.

This clone has only one observation. This same CDR3 is encoded by further DNA sequences in the sample. The rearrangement uses TRBV28 and TRBJ1-1; TRBD1 matches at 8 bases. With V trimmed by 5 bases and J by 5 bases, 10 bases remained unmatched. There are 15 residues in the CDR3. Germline CDR1 reads MDHEN; CDR2 reads SYDVKM. The CDR3 DNA follows: TGTGCCAGCAGTCTATATGGACAGGGATGGACTGAAGCTTTCTTT. This sequence encodes CASSLYGQGWTEAFF.

The chain carries TRBV7-9 and TRBJ2-5; D perhaps matches TRBD2 (5 bases). The germline V and J ends were trimmed by 5 bases and 5 bases, with 12 bases remaining between them. This CDR3 has 13 residues. Per germline, CDR1 SEHNR and CDR2 FQNEAQ (reference sequence). CDR3 in amino acids: CASSPARRETQYF. CDR3 nucleotides: TGTGCCAGCAGCCCAGCAAGGAGGGAGACCCAGTACTTC.

This clone was seen a single time. The CDR3: CASRWASGRNRETQYF. The CDR3 DNA is TGCGCCAGCAGGTGGGCTAGCGGGAGGAATAGGGAGACCCAGTACTTC. The rearrangement uses TRBV5-1 and TRBJ2-5; 11 bases align to TRBD2. The germline V gene encodes CDR1 SGHRS and CDR2 YFSETQ. The V segment lost 5 bases and the J segment 5 bases; nucleotides outside the gene matches: 11. The CDR3 covers 16 residues.

In this sample, this clone turned up once. The rearrangement links TRBV6-1 to TRBJ2-1; D is undetermined. The germline V gene encodes CDR1 MNHNS and CDR2 SASEGT. V was shortened by 8 bases and J by 8 bases, with 16 bases between the two germline ends. This CDR3 is built from 13 residues. DNA for the CDR3: TGTGCCAGCTTTGACTCTTTTCGGGATGAGCAGTTCTTC. It codes for CASFDSFRDEQFF.

V is TRBV7-9 and J is TRBJ2-1; the D gene is possibly TRBD2 (6 bases). The V gene lost 0 bases and the J gene lost 7 bases, with 13 bases spanning the gap. The CDR3 covers 15 residues. Germline V CDR1 and CDR2: SEHNR, FQNEAQ (reference sequence). The CDR3 region is CASSLAAGIKNEQFF. The CDR3 bases are TGTGCCAGCAGCTTAGCTGCGGGGATCAAAAATGAGCAGTTCTTC.

The chain recombines TRBV15 with TRBJ2-2; the match to TRBD1 covers 7 bases. Germline trimming cut 1 base from V and 5 bases from J; bases unmatched to any gene: 7. The CDR3 is 16 residues long. In germline, CDR1 is LNHNV, CDR2 YYDKDF (reference sequence). CDR3 region: CATSRVKTGITGELFF. In DNA form, the CDR3 reads TGTGCCACCAGCAGAGTCAAGACAGGGATTACCGGGGAGCTGTTTTTT.

This chain connects TRBV6-4 to TRBJ1-2; D is undetermined. The CDR3 spans 13 residues. CDR1 is MRHNA and CDR2 is SNTAGT in the germline V gene. Trimming took off 2 bases at V and 4 bases at J, with 8 bases between the two ends. CDR3 nucleotide sequence: TGTGCCAGCAGTGACGGAGGAGGCTATGGCTACACCTTC. Protein: CASSDGGGYGYTF.

This sequence joins TRBV28 and TRBJ1-1; 7 nucleotides line up with TRBD1. The CDR3 totals 17 residues. V lost 4 bases and J lost 2; bases outside the gene matches: 13. Germline loops: CDR1 MDHEN, CDR2 SYDVKM. The CDR3: CASSSRTGRGGNTEAFF. The DNA for the CDR3 is TGTGCCAGCAGTTCCAGGACAGGCCGCGGAGGAAACACTGAAGCTTTCTTT.

CDR3 nucleotides: TGCGCCAGCAGCCGACAGGGGGATAGCACAGATACGCAGTATTTT. Encoded protein: CASSRQGDSTDTQYF. The rearrangement joins TRBV5-1 to TRBJ2-3; 9 bases are a match to TRBD1. Trimming cost V 4 bases and J 0 bases; bases outside gene matches: 3. CDR3 length equals 15 residues. The V gene's germline CDR1 is SGHRS and CDR2 YFSETQ. The variable domain in full, with the rest retrieved from reference TRBV5-1 and TRBJ2-3, is KAGVTQTPRYLIKTRGQQVTLSCSPISGHRSVSWYQQTPGQGLQFLFEYFSETQRNKGNFPGRFSGRQFSNSRSEMNVSTLELGDSALYLCASSRQGDSTDTQYFGPGTRLTVL.

The V gene is TRBV24-1, the J gene TRBJ2-7; D might be TRBD2 (5 bases). Between the trimmed V and J ends, which lost 7 bases and 6 bases, there was a span of 15 bases. CDR3 length: 13 residues. The germline CDR1 and CDR2 sequences are KGHDR and SFDVKD. CDR3: CATSLRGVGEQYF. In nucleotides, the CDR3 is TGTGCCACCAGCCTCCGGGGAGTTGGCGAGCAGTACTTC.

This clone was counted ten times or more. This chain links TRBV6-1 with TRBJ1-1, with 8 nucleotides matching TRBD1. The CDR3 has 14 residues. Trimming cost V 2 bases and J 5 bases; bases outside gene matches: 4. Germline V gene lookup returns CDR1 MNHNS and CDR2 SASEGT. The CDR3 loop reads CASSERTGITEAFF. CDR3 sequence (DNA): TGTGCCAGCAGTGAACGGACAGGGATAACTGAAGCTTTCTTT.

The chain uses TRBV6-6 and TRBJ1-5; no definite D call. The CDR3 length is 13 residues. Between the trimmed V and J ends, which lost 6 bases and 5 bases, there was a span of 11 bases. Germline V gene lookup returns CDR1 MNHNY and CDR2 SVGAGI (reference sequence). The CDR3 spells CASSPFPDQPQHF. CDR3 nucleotide sequence: TGTGCCAGCAGCCCCTTTCCGGATCAGCCCCAGCATTTT.

The chain links TRBV28 to TRBJ1-3, with D tentatively TRBD1 (6 bases). The CDR3 loop spans 15 amino acids. Germline V CDR1 and CDR2: MDHEN, SYDVKM. V gave up 3 bases and J gave up 0 bases, with 9 bases separating them. CDR3 loop: CASSFGQTSGNTIYF. CDR3 DNA sequence: TGTGCCAGCAGTTTCGGACAGACCTCTGGAAACACCATATATTTT.

This chain connects TRBV7-9 to TRBJ2-1; no reliable D call. Deletions cut 1 base from V and 8 bases from J, with 6 bases between. The CDR3 is made up of 12 amino acids. From germline, CDR1 is SEHNR and CDR2 FQNEAQ (reference sequence). In nucleotides, the CDR3 is TGTGCCAGCAGCTTAGAACTGGATGAGCAGTTCTTC. Translating it yields CASSLELDEQFF.

The chain joins TRBV4-2 to TRBJ2-1; 9 nucleotides agree with TRBD2. The ends lost 10 bases at V and 4 bases at J; junction bases unmatched: 8. Germline CDR1 and CDR2: LGHNA and YNFKEQ. The length of the CDR3 is 14 residues. The CDR3 DNA reads TGTGCCACCCGCGGCGGGGGGGGATACAATGAGCAGTTCTTC. This translates into CATRGGGGYNEQFF.

This CDR3 is CSVEGTAQETQYF. CDR3 sequence (DNA): TGCAGCGTTGAAGGGACAGCTCAAGAGACCCAGTACTTC. The V and J genes are TRBV29-1 and TRBJ2-5, with a possible D match to TRBD1 (6 bases). The germline CDR1 and CDR2 sequences are SQVTM and ANQGSEA. Trimming took off 1 base at V and 2 bases at J, with 8 bases between the two ends. This CDR3 contains 13 residues.

As DNA, the CDR3 is TGTGCCAGCAGCCCCCCTGGGGGGAGGACTGGAAACACCATATATTTT. This encodes CASSPPGGRTGNTIYF. The rearrangement uses TRBV7-9 and TRBJ1-3; possible D gene TRBD1, 5 bases. Trimming left V 5 bases short and J 2 bases short, with 16 bases between. Germline loops: CDR1 SEHNR, CDR2 FQNEAQ (reference sequence). The CDR3 is made up of 16 amino acids.

In its sample, this clone was seen a few times. Here the CDR3 DNA reads TGTGCCAGCAGTTACGCGGGAGGGTCCTACAATGAGCAGTTCTTC. Protein: CASSYAGGSYNEQFF. The chain joins TRBV27 to TRBJ2-1; 9 positions agree with TRBD2. Germline V gene lookup returns CDR1 MNHEY and CDR2 SMNVEV (reference sequence). This CDR3 contains 15 residues. Losses at the gene ends were 4 bases for V and 1 base for J; bases not matched to a gene: 2.

In DNA form, the CDR3 reads TGTGCCAGCAGCTCAACCGGACAGGGGCGGGAGACCCAGTACTTC. Amino acid sequence: CASSSTGQGRETQYF. The chain recombines TRBV7-2 with TRBJ2-5; TRBD1 matches at 9 bases. With V trimmed by 4 bases and J by 5 bases, 8 bases remained unmatched. This CDR3 spans 15 amino acids. The V gene's germline CDR1 is SGHTA and CDR2 FQGNSA. Filled out from reference TRBV7-2 and TRBJ2-5, the complete variable domain reads GAGVSQSPSNKVTEKGKDVELRCDPISGHTALYWYRQSLGQGLEFLIYFQGNSAPDKSGLPSDRFSAERTGGSVSTLTIQRTQQEDSAVYLCASSSTGQGRETQYFGPGTRLLVL.

The chain is built from TRBV14 and TRBJ2-3, with D possibly matching TRBD1 (6 bases). CDR3 length: 17 residues. Trimming cost V 2 bases and J 5 bases, with 20 bases left between them. Looked up from germline, CDR1 is SGHDN and CDR2 is FVKESK. The CDR3 DNA sequence: TGTGCCAGCAGCCAATCCACCTTTATGGGGGCCGGAGATACGCAGTATTTT. Translating it yields CASSQSTFMGAGDTQYF.

V is TRBV10-3 and J is TRBJ2-7, with 9 nucleotides matching TRBD2. Germline trimming cut 0 bases from V and 0 bases from J; bases unmatched to any gene: 3. The CDR3 spans 16 residues. Germline-derived CDR1 and CDR2 are ENHRY and SYGVKD. CDR3 amino acids: CAISESVAGASYEQYF. CDR3 nucleotide sequence: TGTGCCATCAGTGAGTCTGTAGCGGGAGCCTCCTACGAGCAGTACTTC.

This clone was detected once. This chain uses TRBV6-5 with TRBJ2-3; the D gene is possibly TRBD1 (6 bases). V shed 7 bases and J shed 4 bases, with 15 bases lying between them. Germline values: CDR1 MNHEY, CDR2 SVGAGI. This CDR3 has 14 residues. The CDR3 DNA sequence: TGTGCCAGCAAACGGATAGGGACATCAGATACGCAGTATTTT. This encodes CASKRIGTSDTQYF.

The chain links TRBV5-4 to TRBJ1-2; D might be TRBD1 (5 bases). The length of the CDR3 is 12 residues. Trimming removed 0 bases from V and 6 bases from J, with 6 bases in between. Germline V gives CDR1 SGHNT, CDR2 YYREEE (reference sequence). Here the CDR3 DNA reads TGTGCCAGCAGCTTGGGGGGCGATGGCTACACCTTC. It is translated as CASSLGGDGYTF.

The rearrangement joins TRBV19 to TRBJ1-5, with TRBD1 matching 7 bases. Per the germline V gene, CDR1 is LNHDA and CDR2 is SQIVND (reference sequence). The CDR3 consists of 14 residues. The V gene end was trimmed by 5 bases and the J gene end by 6 bases; junction bases not matched to a gene: 7. The CDR3 spells CASSFNRGGQPQHF. Written as DNA, the CDR3 is TGTGCCAGTAGTTTCAACAGGGGAGGTCAGCCCCAGCATTTT.

V is TRBV3-1 (or the pseudogene TRBV3-2) and J is TRBJ2-5; TRBD2 matches 15 bases. Germline assignment: CDR1 LGHDT and CDR2 YNNKEL (reference sequence). V lost 7 bases and J lost 4; bases outside the gene matches: 4. The CDR3 extends over 15 amino acids. CDR3 nucleotide sequence: TGTGCCAGCAAGGGACTAGCGGGAGGAGTAGAGACCCAGTACTTC. Translating it yields CASKGLAGGVETQYF.